The subject of this entry is one T cell receptor beta chain. Its matching antigen is unknown. This record comes from a study of response to subunit inactivated influenza vaccine. TCRdb re-called the RT-PCR reads through MiXCR, storing one row per CDR3 protein. The table lists a few hundred thousand distinct CDR3 sequences, 12% to 15% of them singletons. Trimming cost V 6 bases and J 3 bases; bases outside gene matches: 8. The CDR3 sequence is 16 residues long. Germline-derived CDR1 and CDR2 are MNHNS and SASEGT. The study, taken as a whole, reports: The authors put forward the suggestion that each seasonal influenza vaccination may bring in only a limited number of new T cells.

This sample comprised PBMCs from blood, obtained about 12 days after vaccination. The clonotype was recovered from a man aged 50 to 59 who received an inactivated influenza vaccine. The chain carries TRBV6-1 and TRBJ2-7; 13 positions match TRBD2. The CDR3 DNA sequence: TGTGCCAGCAGACCAGGACTAGCGGGAGATTTCTACGAGCAGTACTTC. Translation gives CASRPGLAGDFYEQYF.